This T cell receptor beta chain came from a study of neurological immune-mediated disorders. The CDR3 sequence is 11 residues long. From germline, CDR1 is MNHEY and CDR2 SVGEGT. A 10-nucleotide random UMI tagged transcripts in template-switch 5'RACE cDNA synthesis. MiXCR, run by TCRdb on the 5' RACE reads, gives a single entry per CDR3 protein. The sample has some 65,000 distinct CDR3 sequences; 5.2% are singletons. The rearrangement joins TRBV6-2 or TRBV6-3 to TRBJ2-7; D is tentatively TRBD1 or TRBD2 (6 bases each). The receptor's source is a woman between 25 and 40 years old with multiple sclerosis. The source material was PBMCs. For the CDR3, the DNA is TGTGAGAGGGGGGTGCGGAAAGAGCAGTACTTC. It specifies CERGVRKEQYF.